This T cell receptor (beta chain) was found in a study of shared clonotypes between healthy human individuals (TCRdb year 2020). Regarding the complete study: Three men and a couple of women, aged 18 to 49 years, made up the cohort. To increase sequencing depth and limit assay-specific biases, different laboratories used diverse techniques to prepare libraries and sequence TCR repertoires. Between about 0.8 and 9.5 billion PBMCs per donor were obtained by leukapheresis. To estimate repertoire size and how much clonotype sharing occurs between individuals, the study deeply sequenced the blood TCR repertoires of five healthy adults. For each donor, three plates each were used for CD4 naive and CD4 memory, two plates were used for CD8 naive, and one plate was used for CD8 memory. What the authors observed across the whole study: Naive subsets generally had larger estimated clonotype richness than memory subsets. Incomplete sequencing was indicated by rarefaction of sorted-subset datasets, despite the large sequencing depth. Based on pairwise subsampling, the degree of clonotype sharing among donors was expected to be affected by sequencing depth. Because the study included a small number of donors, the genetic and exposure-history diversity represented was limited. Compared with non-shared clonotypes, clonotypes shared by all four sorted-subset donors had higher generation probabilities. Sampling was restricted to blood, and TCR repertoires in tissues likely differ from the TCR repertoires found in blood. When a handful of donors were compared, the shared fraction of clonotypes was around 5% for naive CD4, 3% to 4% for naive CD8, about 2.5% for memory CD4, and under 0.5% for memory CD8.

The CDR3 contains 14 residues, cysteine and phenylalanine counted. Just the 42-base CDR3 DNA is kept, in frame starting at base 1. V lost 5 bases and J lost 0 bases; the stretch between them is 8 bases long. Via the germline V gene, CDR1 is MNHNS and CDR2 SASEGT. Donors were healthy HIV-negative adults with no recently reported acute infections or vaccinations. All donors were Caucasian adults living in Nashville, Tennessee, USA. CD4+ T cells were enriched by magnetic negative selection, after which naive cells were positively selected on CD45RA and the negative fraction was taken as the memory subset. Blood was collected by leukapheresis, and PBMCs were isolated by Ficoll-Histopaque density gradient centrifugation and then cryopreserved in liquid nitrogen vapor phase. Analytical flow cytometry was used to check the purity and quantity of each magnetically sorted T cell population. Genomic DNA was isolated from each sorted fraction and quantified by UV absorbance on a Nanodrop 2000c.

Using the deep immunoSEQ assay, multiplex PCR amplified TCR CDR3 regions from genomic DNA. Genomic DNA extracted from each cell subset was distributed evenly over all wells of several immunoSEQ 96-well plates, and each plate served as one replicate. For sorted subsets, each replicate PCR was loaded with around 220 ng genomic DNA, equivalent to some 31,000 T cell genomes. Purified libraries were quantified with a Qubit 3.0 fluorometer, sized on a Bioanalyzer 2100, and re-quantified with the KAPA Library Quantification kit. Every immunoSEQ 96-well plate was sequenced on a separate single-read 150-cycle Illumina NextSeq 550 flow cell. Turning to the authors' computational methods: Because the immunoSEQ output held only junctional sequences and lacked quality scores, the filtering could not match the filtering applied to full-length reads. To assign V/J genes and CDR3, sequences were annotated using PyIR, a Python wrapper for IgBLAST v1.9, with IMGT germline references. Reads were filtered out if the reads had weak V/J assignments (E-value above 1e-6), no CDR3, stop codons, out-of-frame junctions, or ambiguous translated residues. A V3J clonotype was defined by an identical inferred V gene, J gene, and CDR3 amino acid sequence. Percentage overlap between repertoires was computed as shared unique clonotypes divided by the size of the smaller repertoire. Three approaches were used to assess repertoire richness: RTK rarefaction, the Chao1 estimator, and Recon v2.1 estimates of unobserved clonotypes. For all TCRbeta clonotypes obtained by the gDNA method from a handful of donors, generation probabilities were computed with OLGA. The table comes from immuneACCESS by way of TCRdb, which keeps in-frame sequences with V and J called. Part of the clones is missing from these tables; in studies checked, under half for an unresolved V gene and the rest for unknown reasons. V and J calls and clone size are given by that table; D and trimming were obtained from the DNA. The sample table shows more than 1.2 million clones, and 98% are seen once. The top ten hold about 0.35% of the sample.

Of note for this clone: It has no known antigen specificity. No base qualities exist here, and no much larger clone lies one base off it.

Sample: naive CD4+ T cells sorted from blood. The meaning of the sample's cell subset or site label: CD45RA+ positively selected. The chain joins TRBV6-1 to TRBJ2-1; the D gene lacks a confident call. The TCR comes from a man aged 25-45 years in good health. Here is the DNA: TGTGCCAGCAGTCGAAGTCGCTCCTACAATGAGCAGTTCTTC. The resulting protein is CASSRSRSYNEQFF.